The clone carrying this T cell receptor (beta chain) was counted once. Its antigen is unknown. PCR employed 60 Vbeta and 13 Jbeta primers. Clones were sequenced by immunoSEQ multiplex PCR, and TCRdb holds only the in-frame ones, with some missing. Of 69,000 or so clones listed, 70% to 80% were seen once; the top ten hold around 3.3%. The CDR3 has 15 amino acids. CDR1 is MDHEN, CDR2 SYDVKM, per germline. V lost 5 bases, J lost 9 bases, and 11 bases stayed unmatched. This cohort consisted of healthy bone marrow donors. This sample was taken from a study of cytomegalovirus exposure and HLA in healthy donors. Study-wide background: The study's early data release held some 85 million unique TCRs from HLA-typed donors.

Findings and caveats of the study: A few V segments could not be told apart, such as TRBV6-2 and TRBV6-3, and were left out. Whilst most TCR sequences proved rare, a subset of public TCRs occurred across many donors.

This receptor was taken from a man aged 18 to 35 in good health and CMV-seronegative. V and J are TRBV28 and TRBJ1-5, with TRBD1 matching 9 bases. The specimen was PBMCs. The CDR3 sequence: CASSPGQGRVRPQHF. In DNA form, the CDR3 reads TGTGCCAGCAGTCCGGGACAGGGACGTGTCCGGCCCCAGCATTTT.